These 16 T cell receptor beta chains came from one sample sequenced in a study of cytomegalovirus exposure and HLA in healthy donors. Assay: immunoSEQ multiplex PCR; the TCRdb copy retains only in-frame clones and omits some. Here the sample spans 150,000 or so clones, roughly nine tenths being singletons. Sequenced input: PBMCs. The receptors were sampled from a man between 18 and 35 years old in good health and CMV-seropositive.

The rearrangement uses TRBV11-2 and TRBJ1-2; no firm D call. Germline CDR1 SGHAT, CDR2 FQNNGV. With 1 base removed from V and 7 bases from J, the gap between germline ends came to 19 bases. The CDR3 consists of 16 residues. CDR3 DNA sequence: TGTGCCAGCAGCTTAGGGGAGAGAGGACGGGAGGGTGGCTACACCTTC. The encoded protein is CASSLGERGREGGYTF.

The chain has TRBV6-6 and TRBJ1-4; no clear D gene. The V end lost 7 bases, the J end lost 8 bases, and 14 bases lay between the germline ends. This CDR3 contains 13 residues. The V gene's germline CDR1 is MNHNY and CDR2 SVGAGI (reference sequence). CDR3 DNA: TGTGCCAGCACGCAGTTTCGTAACGAAAAACTGTTTTTT. This translates into CASTQFRNEKLFF.

The J gene is TRBJ1-2, the V gene TRBV5-4; tentative D call: TRBD1 (6 bases). The CDR3 has 15 amino acids. Germline lookup yields CDR1 SGHNT and CDR2 YYREEE (reference sequence). The V and J ends lost 5 bases and 2 bases respectively, with 16 bases between them. The CDR3 protein is CASSPGGPENYGYTF. Here the CDR3 DNA reads TGTGCCAGCAGTCCCGGGGGGCCTGAAAACTATGGCTACACCTTC.

This clone showed up many times. This chain uses TRBV6-5 with TRBJ1-6; D is uncertain. V lost 5 bases to trimming and J lost 7 bases, with 15 bases between them. The CDR3 spans 15 residues. Germline V lookup: CDR1 MNHEY, CDR2 SVGAGI. The DNA for the CDR3 is TGTGCCAGCAGTCTTAGCGACGGGAAGAATTCACCCCTCCACTTT. Translated: CASSLSDGKNSPLHF.

V and J are TRBV7-9 and TRBJ2-7; maybe TRBD1 (6 bases). Germline V CDR1 and CDR2: SEHNR, FQNEAQ (reference sequence). The V and J ends lost 1 base and 2 bases respectively, with 18 bases between them. The CDR3 loop spans 17 amino acids. In nucleotides, the CDR3 is TGTGCCAGCAGCTTAGGAACCTGGGACATAGTAGCCTACGAGCAGTACTTC. It codes for CASSLGTWDIVAYEQYF. Looking up the rest from reference TRBV7-9 and TRBJ2-7 gives the full variable domain: DTGVSQNPRHKITKRGQNVTFRCDPISEHNRLYWYRQTLGQGPEFLTYFQNEAQLEKSRLLSDRFSAERPKGSFSTLEIQRTEQGDSAMYLCASSLGTWDIVAYEQYFGPGTRLTVT.

The rearrangement links TRBV4-3 to TRBJ2-2, with D uncertain. Trimming took 0 bases from V and 3 from J, leaving 5 bases between them. Germline V CDR1 and CDR2: LGHNA, YSLEER. This CDR3 comprises 14 residues. The DNA for the CDR3 is TGCGCCAGCAGCCAAGATAGCTACACCGGGGAGCTGTTTTTT. Translating gives CASSQDSYTGELFF.

The chain has TRBV6-1 and TRBJ2-1; D perhaps matches TRBD1 (5 bases). V dropped 6 bases and J dropped 7 bases, with 7 bases sitting between them. Germline V gene sequence: CDR1 MNHNS, CDR2 SASEGT. This CDR3 is built from 11 residues. The CDR3 DNA reads as TGTGCCAGCAGGACAGATAATGAGCAGTTCTTC. Translated: CASRTDNEQFF.

The rearrangement joins TRBV6-5 to TRBJ1-3; maybe TRBD1 (5 bases). From germline, CDR1 is MNHEY and CDR2 SVGAGI. The CDR3 extends over 15 amino acids. The germline V and J ends were trimmed by 5 bases and 4 bases, with 15 bases remaining between them. The CDR3 loop is CASSPRGGAGNTIYF. In DNA form, the CDR3 reads TGTGCCAGCAGTCCCCGGGGAGGGGCAGGAAACACCATATATTTT.

The rearrangement uses TRBV5-1 and TRBJ2-2; tentative D call: TRBD1 (6 bases). The CDR3 is 16 residues long. Trimming pared 5 bases from V and 3 bases from J, leaving 17 bases between. Germline CDR1 SGHRS, CDR2 YFSETQ. The CDR3 nucleotides are TGCGCCAGCAGTTCCGAAACAGGGTTGTACACCGGGGAGCTGTTTTTT. It encodes CASSSETGLYTGELFF.

The chain carries TRBV5-1 and TRBJ1-5, with 7 bases fitting TRBD1. This CDR3 contains 13 residues. The V gene end was trimmed by 5 bases and the J gene end by 4 bases; junction bases not matched to a gene: 3. Germline V gives CDR1 SGHRS, CDR2 YFSETQ. DNA for the CDR3: TGCGCCAGCAGGATGGGACAGAATCAGCCCCAGCATTTT. This encodes CASRMGQNQPQHF. Variable domain in full (rest from reference TRBV5-1 and TRBJ1-5): KAGVTQTPRYLIKTRGQQVTLSCSPISGHRSVSWYQQTPGQGLQFLFEYFSETQRNKGNFPGRFSGRQFSNSRSEMNVSTLELGDSALYLCASRMGQNQPQHFGDGTRLSIL.

V gene TRBV5-1 combines with J gene TRBJ1-4, with 8 nucleotides matching TRBD1. V shed 4 bases and J 0 bases; nucleotides not matched to a gene: 8. Germline-derived CDR1 and CDR2 are SGHRS and YFSETQ. The CDR3 spans 17 residues. CDR3 sequence (DNA): TGCGCCAGCAGCAGGACAGGGCACCCGCCAACTAATGAAAAACTGTTTTTT. Amino acids: CASSRTGHPPTNEKLFF.

The rearrangement joins TRBV14 to TRBJ2-4, with 9 bases lining up with TRBD2. J was trimmed by 4 bases and V by 1 base; bases with no gene match: 20. The CDR3 consists of 21 residues. CDR1 is SGHDN, CDR2 FVKESK, per germline. Written as DNA, the CDR3 is TGTGCCAGCAGCCAAGCGAGCGAGAGCAAACTAGCGGGTATCAAGAAAAACATTCAGTACTTC. Protein sequence: CASSQASESKLAGIKKNIQYF. The full variable domain, its missing parts supplied by reference TRBV14 and TRBJ2-4, is EAGVTQFPSHSVIEKGQTVTLRCDPISGHDNLYWYRRVMGKEIKFLLHFVKESKQDESGMPNNRFLAERTGGTYSTLKVQPAELEDSGVYFCASSQASESKLAGIKKNIQYFGAGTRLSVL.

This chain links TRBV10-1 with TRBJ2-7; maybe TRBD1 (5 bases). Germline V lookup: CDR1 WNHNN, CDR2 SYGVQD (reference sequence). The CDR3 loop spans 16 amino acids. Trimming pared 8 bases from V and 3 bases from J, leaving 23 bases between. Here the CDR3 DNA reads TGCGCCAGCCAGGGTGCGCCTGAACGTTGGAGCTACGAGCAGTACTTC. This codes for CASQGAPERWSYEQYF.

The CDR3 DNA reads as TGTGCCAGCAGCTTAGCGTTGGTCCAGGGTACCTACGAGCAGTACTTC. Translated, it gives CASSLALVQGTYEQYF. The chain carries TRBV7-2 and TRBJ2-7; the D gene is possibly TRBD1 (5 bases). This CDR3 has 16 residues. The germline V gene encodes CDR1 SGHTA and CDR2 FQGNSA. Trimming took off 0 bases at V and 2 bases at J, with 14 bases between the two ends.

The gene calls are TRBV2 and TRBJ2-1; 16 positions agree with TRBD2. The CDR3 runs 16 residues. After removal of 8 bases from V and 5 bases from J, the junction contained 6 bases not matched to a gene. Germline-derived CDR1 and CDR2 are SNHLY and FYNNEI. The CDR3 sequence is CASSGTSGGADNEQFF. Written as DNA, the CDR3 is TGTGCCAGCTCGGGGACTAGCGGGGGGGCGGACAATGAGCAGTTCTTC.

This clone was seen only once. The chain joins TRBV9 to TRBJ1-4, with TRBD1 as a possible D gene (5 bases). There are 15 residues in the CDR3. Germline V gene sequence: CDR1 SGDLS, CDR2 YYNGEE. V lost 0 bases to trimming and J lost 7 bases, with 13 bases between them. The CDR3 is CASSVGGGRAEKLFF. CDR3 nucleotides: TGTGCCAGCAGCGTAGGCGGGGGACGGGCTGAAAAACTGTTTTTT.